This TCR beta chain is from a study of regulatory T cells in long-lasting Graves disease. Points from the study as a whole: When disease was persistent, TRBV28, TRBJ1-2 and TRBJ2-5 were the favored segments. Persistent patients shared 2,500 to 3,000 public clonotypes among themselves. Newly diagnosed patients shared fewer, at some 900.

The germline V gene encodes CDR1 DFQATT and CDR2 SNEGSKA (reference sequence). The CDR3 consists of 13 residues. Trimming took off 5 bases at V and 5 bases at J, with 15 bases between the two ends. Libraries of TCR beta came from iRepertoire HTBI primers plus Arm-PCR of CDR3 regions. TCRdb reprocessed the multiplex PCR reads via MiXCR and lists one record per CDR3 protein. This repertoire shows 550,000 to 700,000 distinct CDR3 sequences, about 16% found once; its top ten account for 12%. On this clonotype itself: No antigen is known for it.

The time point: newly diagnosed GD, antithyroid drugs for less than 3 months. PBMC-extracted RNA yielded the TCR library. This sample was also put to use in a study of T cells in Graves' hyperthyroidism and ophthalmopathy. From that report: Within blood appeared most thyroid clonotypes that had expanded above 0.001.

The source was peripheral blood mononuclear cells (PBMCs), collected at new diagnosis, from a patient treated with antithyroid drugs. This clonotype was obtained from a man aged 18 to 29 with Graves disease. The V and J genes are TRBV20-1 and TRBJ1-2; possibly TRBD1 for D (5 bases). The CDR3 DNA is TGCAGTGCTGCTGGGACGGAACGATATGGCTACACCTTC. It yields the protein CSAAGTERYGYTF.